This record concerns one T cell receptor beta chain sequence. Its antigen specificity is not known. One junction end does not reproduce the germline sequence, and a read error may be involved. The time point label, as the study defines it: progressive disease on ibrutinib. For TCR beta library preparation, roughly 2 micrograms of genomic DNA were extracted from the cryopreserved PBMCs. High-throughput TCR beta sequencing was performed on longitudinal blood samples from CLL patients receiving ibrutinib monotherapy. The patients were enrolled in a single-center, open-label phase 2 trial of ibrutinib monotherapy. The goal of deep resolution MiSeq sequencing was a depth between 1 in 1 million and 1 in 200,000 T cells, and coverage averaged 10x per clonotype. The immunoSEQ hsTCRB Kit was used to generate the TCR beta libraries. The published analysis was carried out like this. ImmunoSEQ Data Assistant and ImmunoSEQ Analyzer were used for data analysis, and V, D and J genes were assigned according to IMGT definitions. Clonality, with values ranging from 0 to 1, was calculated as one minus the normalized Shannon entropy of productive rearrangement frequencies. Public clonotype analysis was restricted to overrepresented clonotypes comprising at least 0.05% of each patient's repertoire. Roughly 13 age-matched healthy donor repertoires from immuneACCESS were used as controls for clonality. TCRdb provides this immuneACCESS table in a form limited to in-frame rearrangements. Some clones are lacking; in checked studies, under half of them reflect an unresolved V gene, and why the rest are absent is not known. The V and J calls and clone size come from that table; D and trimming were worked out from the DNA. A total of approximately 150,000 clones appear in this sample, about 88% of them only once. Together, the top ten hold approximately 2.9% of the sample.

This sample is part of a study of cytotoxic CD8 clonotypes in ibrutinib-treated CLL (dated by TCRdb to the early 2020s). For the study in its entirety: The cohort had around twelve relapsed/refractory and around 16 treatment-naive patients; roughly 18 were IGHV unmutated. Responses were partial in approximately 24 patients and complete in 2; after median around 68 months follow-up, about 15 stayed in remission and roughly twelve progressed. Patients were still on ibrutinib when every remission and progressive disease sample was collected. Longitudinal samples were available for about 30% of the roughly 86 trial participants. On average, each sample yielded around 250,000 productive templates and 94,082 productive rearrangements. Cryopreserved peripheral blood mononuclear cells were obtained prior to treatment, at the time of response, and at either disease progression or sustained remission. Response samples were taken after a median of about a year on treatment, ranging from about 6 to 40 months. Study-wide conclusions, independent of this receptor: Clonality rose at ibrutinib response, remained stable during sustained remission, and dropped back toward baseline at progression. Baseline clonality exceeded that of age-matched healthy donors and correlated strongly with circulating CD8+ T-cell counts. Public clonotypes were rare and either contracted or stayed stable during treatment, and the rise in clonality at ibrutinib response reflected the expansion of private clonotypes. Sampling times were not matched between sustained-remission and progressing patients, and lymph node repertoires were not studied.

Taken from the germline V gene (reference sequence), the CDR1 and CDR2 loops are SSHAT and FNYEAQ. The CDR3, from cysteine to phenylalanine, totals 15 residues. The read is trimmed to its CDR3 DNA, 45 bases read in frame from base 1. The receptor chain draws on TRBV7-7 and TRBJ2-1, with a weak D call of TRBD2 (6 bases match). This specimen was PBMCs, taken at disease progression, from a patient treated with ibrutinib. This clonotype was obtained from a human donor with chronic lymphocytic leukemia. The CDR3 protein: CASSLARDSFHEQFF. The DNA is as follows: TGTGCTAGCAGCTTGGCGCGGGATTCTTTCCATGAGCAGTTCTTC. Outside the CDR3, residues come from the reference TRBV7-7 and TRBJ2-1 proteins, so the full variable domain is: GAGVSQSPRYKVTKRGQDVTLRCDPISSHATLYWYQQALGQGPEFLTYFNYEAQPDKSGLPSDRFSAERPEGSISTLTIQRTEQRDSAMYRCASSLARDSFHEQFFGPGTRLTVL.